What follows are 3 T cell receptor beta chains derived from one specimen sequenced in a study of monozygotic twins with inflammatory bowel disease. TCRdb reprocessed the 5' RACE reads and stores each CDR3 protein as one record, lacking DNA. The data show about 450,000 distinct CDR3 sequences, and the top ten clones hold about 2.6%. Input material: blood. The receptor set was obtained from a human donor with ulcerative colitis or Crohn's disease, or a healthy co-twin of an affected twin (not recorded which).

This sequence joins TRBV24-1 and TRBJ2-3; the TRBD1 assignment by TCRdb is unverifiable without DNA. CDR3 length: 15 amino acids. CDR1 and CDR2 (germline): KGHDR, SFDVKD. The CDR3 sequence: CATSEGQFNTDTQYF.

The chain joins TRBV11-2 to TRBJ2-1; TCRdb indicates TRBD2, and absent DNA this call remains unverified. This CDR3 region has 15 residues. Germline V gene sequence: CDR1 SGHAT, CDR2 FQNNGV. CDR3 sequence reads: CASSNLAGGTNEQFF.

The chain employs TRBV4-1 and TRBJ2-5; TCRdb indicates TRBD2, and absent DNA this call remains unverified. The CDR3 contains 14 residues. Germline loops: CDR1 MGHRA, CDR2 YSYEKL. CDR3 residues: CASSQGPLQETQYF.